A selection of T cell receptor beta chains follows, all from one sample in a study of PD-L1 blockade in urothelial cancer. Sequencing was performed with immunoSEQ multiplex PCR; in TCRdb, only in-frame clones are kept and a portion is missing. The table shows more than 55,000 clones, with 86% occurring only once. The specimen comprised PBMCs, sampled around atezolizumab (anti-PD-L1) treatment. The receptors come from a man aged 50 to 60 with urothelial cancer. The CDR3 runs from the conserved cysteine through the conserved F or W. The D gene is left open where the match is weak. For some rows the clone size is stated as once, few or many, or as a class when expanded; others skip it.

few	NA	TRBV5-1	TRBJ1-5	CASSIDGSGQPQHF	TGCGCCAGCAGCATTGACGGATCGGGGCAGCCCCAGCATTTT
NA	TRBD2	TRBV6-7	TRBJ2-3	CASSYDSGRTDTQYF	TGTGCCAGCAGTTACGATAGCGGGAGGACAGATACGCAGTATTTT
NA	TRBD1	TRBV25-1	TRBJ1-2	CASRGTGVYGGYTF	TGTGCCAGCAGGGGGACAGGGGTTTACGGTGGCTACACCTTC
NA	TRBD1	TRBV11-3	TRBJ2-3	CASSPGVDRADADTQYF	TGTGCCAGCAGTCCCGGGGTAGACAGGGCGGATGCAGATACGCAGTATTTT
NA	TRBD1	TRBV28	TRBJ1-2	CASSNRGYGYTF	TGTGCCAGCAGCAACAGGGGCTATGGCTACACCTTC
NA	TRBD1	TRBV5-1	TRBJ2-4	CASSLVPGQGPAKNIQYF	TGCGCCAGCAGCTTGGTTCCGGGACAGGGGCCGGCCAAAAACATTCAGTACTTC
NA	TRBD1	TRBV19	TRBJ1-6	CASSRTGSSYNSPLHF	TGTGCCAGTAGCAGGACAGGGAGCTCCTATAATTCACCCCTCCACTTT
NA	NA	TRBV19	TRBJ1-5	CASSMGGVSNQPQHF	TGTGCCAGTAGTATGGGGGGGGTCAGCAATCAGCCCCAGCATTTT
NA	TRBD2	TRBV28	TRBJ2-2	CASSFGLAGEVTGELFF	TGTGCCAGCAGTTTCGGTCTAGCGGGAGAGGTAACCGGGGAGCTGTTTTTT
NA	TRBD1	TRBV25-1	TRBJ2-3	CASSDRGEGADTQYF	TGTGCCAGCAGCGACAGGGGAGAGGGGGCAGATACGCAGTATTTT
NA	TRBD2	TRBV25-1	TRBJ2-1	CASSEWGGRGNEQFF	TGTGCCAGCAGTGAATGGGGAGGGAGGGGCAATGAGCAGTTCTTC
NA	NA	TRBV5-6	TRBJ2-7	CASSPTAPPYEQYF	TGTGCCAGCAGCCCCACTGCCCCGCCCTACGAGCAGTACTTC
NA	TRBD2	TRBV18	TRBJ2-1	CASSPRSGRVYNEQFF	TGTGCCAGCTCACCGAGAAGCGGGAGGGTATACAATGAGCAGTTCTTC
NA	NA	TRBV28	TRBJ2-2	CASRPRNTGELFF	TGTGCCAGCAGGCCTAGAAACACCGGGGAGCTGTTTTTT
NA	NA	TRBV4-1	TRBJ1-2	CASSQYSLSGYTF	TGCGCCAGCAGCCAATACAGTCTGAGTGGCTACACCTTC
few	TRBD1	TRBV5-8	TRBJ1-6	CASSTRQGLNSPLHF	TGTGCCAGCAGCACTAGACAGGGCCTTAATTCACCCCTCCACTTT
NA	NA	TRBV21-1	TRBJ2-3	CASSNPSDSTLNTDTQYF	TGTGCCAGCAGCAATCCCTCTGACTCAACCCTAAACACAGATACGCAGTATTTT
NA	NA	TRBV18	TRBJ1-4	CASSPKRGHEKLFF	TGTGCCAGCTCACCCAAGAGAGGCCATGAAAAACTGTTTTTT
once	NA	TRBV13	TRBJ2-3	CASSLSGGTDTQYF	TGTGCCAGCAGCTTATCGGGGGGCACAGATACGCAGTATTTT
NA	NA	TRBV7-2	TRBJ1-5	CASSLVTAGLSNQPQHF	TGTGCCAGCAGCTTAGTAACAGCAGGGCTCAGCAATCAGCCCCAGCATTTT
NA	NA	TRBV5-1	TRBJ2-3	CASSLGTSTDTQYF	TGCGCCAGCAGCTTGGGGACTAGCACAGATACGCAGTATTTT
NA	TRBD1	TRBV5-1	TRBJ1-4	CASSARQGANEKLFF	TGCGCCAGCAGCGCCCGACAGGGGGCTAATGAAAAACTGTTTTTT
NA	TRBD1	TRBV15	TRBJ1-2	CATSGGQGVYGYTF	TGTGCCACCAGCGGTGGACAGGGGGTCTATGGCTACACCTTC
NA	TRBD1	TRBV2	TRBJ1-1	CASSVGGGGEEAFF	TGTGCCAGCAGTGTAGGGGGCGGAGGGGAAGAAGCTTTCTTT
NA	TRBD2	TRBV27	TRBJ2-1	CASSFSGGGYNEQFF	TGTGCCAGCAGTTTTTCGGGAGGGGGGTACAATGAGCAGTTCTTC
NA	NA	TRBV10-3	TRBJ1-4	CAISESGASNEKLFF	TGTGCCATCAGTGAGTCGGGGGCATCTAATGAAAAACTGTTTTTT
NA	TRBD2	TRBV10-3	TRBJ2-7	CAISRGASGIVEQYF	TGTGCCATCAGCCGAGGGGCTAGCGGGATTGTCGAGCAGTACTTC